Below, 5 T cell receptor beta chains from the same sample are listed, as sequenced in a study of tumor and adjacent non-tumor tissue in lung cancer. The library came from three nested PCR rounds adapted from ARM-PCR protocols. One entry per CDR3 protein results from TCRdb running MiXCR on the multiplex PCR reads. The table has some 200,000 distinct CDR3 sequences, 70% to 75% seen once. RNA was extracted from bulk tissue without any cell sorting. Specimen: lung tumor tissue. Receptor source: a man in his sixties with non-small cell lung cancer.

Concerning this clonotype: This may be a read error: a much more frequent sequence differs by one nucleotide. The genes are TRBV28 and TRBJ1-6; tentative D call: TRBD1 (5 bases). The CDR3 loop spans 14 amino acids. Looked up from germline, CDR1 is MDHEN and CDR2 is SYDVKM. The chain's CDR3 is CAGSLAGNHSPLHF. In nucleotides, the CDR3 is TGTGCCGGCAGTTTAGCAGGGAACCATTCACCCCTCCACTTT.

Turning to this clonotype: A read error may account for a junction end that differs from germline. The V gene is TRBV14, the J gene TRBJ1-2, with D unclear. CDR3 length: 13 amino acids. Germline CDR1 and CDR2: SGHDN and FVKESK. The CDR3 nucleotides are TGTACCAGTAGCCAAGAAAAGCCGTATGGCTACACCTTC. It yields the protein CTSSQEKPYGYTF. Full variable domain (remainder filled in from reference TRBV14 and TRBJ1-2): EAGVTQFPSHSVIEKGQTVTLRCDPISGHDNLYWYRRVMGKEIKFLLHFVKESKQDESGMPNNRFLAERTGGTYSTLKVQPAELEDSGVYFCTSSQEKPYGYTFGSGTRLTVV.

For this clonotype: One base away lies a much larger clone, so this may be a sequencing read error. The chain carries TRBV5-6 and TRBJ2-5; 11 positions agree with TRBD2. CDR3 length: 16 amino acids. In germline, CDR1 is SGHDT, CDR2 YYEEEE. V trimming: 1 base; J trimming: 2 bases; junction bases outside the gene matches: 4. CDR3 bases: TGTGCCAGCAGCTTGAGAGTAGCGGGGGGGCAAGAGACCCAGTACTTC. Protein sequence: CASSLRVAGGQETQYF. The variable domain in full, completed from reference TRBV5-6 and TRBJ2-5, reads DAGVTQSPTHLIKTRGQQVTLRCSPKSGHDTVSWYQQALGQGPQFIFQYYEEEERQRGNFPDRFSGHQFPNYSSELNVNALLLGDSALYLCASSLRVAGGQETQYFGPGTRLLVL.

Concerning this clonotype: The CDR3 does not close with the conserved phenylalanine or tryptophan, likely indicating a read error. The rearrangement joins TRBV20-1 to TRBJ2-5; 12 nucleotides line up with TRBD2. The junction had 9 bases not matched to a gene; V was cut back by 2 bases and J by 5 bases. Germline V gene lookup returns CDR1 DFQATT and CDR2 SNEGSKA (reference sequence). This CDR3 spans 16 amino acids. This CDR3 reads CSARRLAGDTWETQYL. The CDR3 DNA sequence: TGCAGTGCTAGAAGACTAGCGGGGGATACGTGGGAGACCCAGTACTTA.

This clonotype was recorded a few times. V usage is TRBV6-2 or TRBV6-3 and J usage is TRBJ1-1; 7 bases map to TRBD1. With V trimmed by 5 bases and J by 0 bases, 6 bases remained unmatched. CDR1 and CDR2 (germline): MNHEY, SVGEGT. The CDR3 has 15 residues. DNA for the CDR3: TGTGCCAGCAGTACGGGACAGATCATGAACACTGAAGCTTTCTTT. Translation: CASSTGQIMNTEAFF.